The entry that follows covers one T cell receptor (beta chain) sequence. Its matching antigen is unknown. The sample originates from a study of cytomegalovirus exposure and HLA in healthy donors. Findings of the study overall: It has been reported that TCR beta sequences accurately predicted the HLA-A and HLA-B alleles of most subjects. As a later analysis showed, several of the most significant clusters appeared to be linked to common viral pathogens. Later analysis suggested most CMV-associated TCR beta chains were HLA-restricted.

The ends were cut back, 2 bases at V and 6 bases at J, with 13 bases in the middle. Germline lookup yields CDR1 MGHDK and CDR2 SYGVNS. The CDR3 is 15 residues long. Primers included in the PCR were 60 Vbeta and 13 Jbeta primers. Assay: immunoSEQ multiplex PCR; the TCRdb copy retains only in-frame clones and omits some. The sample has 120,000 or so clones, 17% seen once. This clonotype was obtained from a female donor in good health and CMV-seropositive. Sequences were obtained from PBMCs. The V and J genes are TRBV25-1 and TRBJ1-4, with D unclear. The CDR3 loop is CASSERRGLDEKLFF. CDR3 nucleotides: TGTGCCAGCAGTGAACGCCGGGGTTTGGATGAAAAACTGTTTTTT.